These T cell receptor beta chains were read from a single sample in a study of Ad26.COV2.S vaccination and SARS-CoV-2 variants. Method: immunoSEQ multiplex PCR; TCRdb's copy keeps in-frame clones and lacks some. The sample yields more than 250,000 clones, about 90% seen once. This material consisted of peripheral blood, taken in a trial of Ad26.COV2.S vaccine versus placebo. These receptors originate from a person between 18 and 59 years old who received the Ad26.COV2.S COVID-19 vaccine or a placebo. Both conserved end residues are trimmed from each CDR3.

V gene	J gene	CDR3 protein
TRBV7-2	TRBJ1-3	ASSLGGGQGGITIY
TRBV12-3/TRBV12-4	TRBJ2-1	ASSLTGEQF
TRBV5-1	TRBJ2-1	ASSLGLAGGDEQF
TRBV27	TRBJ2-3	ASSSLRDSGRGTQY
TRBV15	TRBJ1-2	ATSRGGAGRGNYGYT
TRBV19	TRBJ1-1	ASSPWSLDTEAF
TRBV4-2	TRBJ2-7	ASSQEKTSRGEQY
TRBV12-5	TRBJ2-7	ASGLGTGGYEQY
TRBV29-1	TRBJ1-1	SVEVPGTGPLEAF
TRBV12-2	TRBJ1-1	ASRLADRGIDTEAF
TRBV27	TRBJ1-4	ASSPDYIRGLGEKLF
TRBV14	TRBJ2-3	ASSQGLQLTQY
TRBV2	TRBJ1-5	ASSDFTRRGNQPQH